The clone carrying this T cell receptor (beta chain) came up a few times. The antigen remains undetermined. This record belongs to a study of cytomegalovirus exposure and HLA in healthy donors. Study findings and constraints: For TCR beta chains, V- and J-gene trimming was later linked to a missense DCLRE1C variant. Cytomegalovirus association was assigned to 170 or so TCR beta chains.

V lost 10 bases and J lost 4, with 20 bases in between. The germline gives CDR1 LNHDA, CDR2 SQIVND (reference sequence). The CDR3 is made up of 15 amino acids. The PCR employed 60 Vbeta primers together with 13 Jbeta primers. Method: immunoSEQ multiplex PCR; TCRdb's copy keeps in-frame clones and lacks some. The data contain roughly 130,000 clones, roughly four fifths of them seen just once; the ten biggest clones take up 5.5% to 7%. The chain employs TRBV19 and TRBJ2-1, with D possibly TRBD2 on 5 matching bases. The TCR originated in a woman aged 40-49 years in good health and CMV-seropositive. Sequencing used PBMCs. The CDR3 DNA is TGTGCCACTTCCCCGTCGGGCGGGCTGTACAATGAGCAGTTCTTC. Its translation: CATSPSGGLYNEQFF.